Following are 30 T cell receptor beta chains from one sample sequenced in a study of T cells in women clearing cervical HPV infection. TCRdb's copy holds only in-frame clones and misses some; the assay was immunoSEQ multiplex PCR. Across about 40,000 clones, the top ten clones capture about 8% of the sample. The specimen sequenced was blood buffy coat. Receptors were obtained from a woman aged 18 to 75 with a cervical HPV16 infection that either progressed to CIN3+ or cleared (not recorded which).

Note on this clone: The read comes to an end 3 residues before the CDR3 does, leaving the germline J gene to fill in the end. The chain recombines TRBV19 with TRBJ1-2, with D perhaps TRBD1 (5 bases). With 3 bases removed from V and 2 bases from J, the gap between germline ends came to 13 bases. The CDR3 runs 15 residues. Germline values: CDR1 LNHDA, CDR2 SQIVND (reference sequence). The CDR3: CASSMSGVENYGYTF. CDR3 DNA, as far as it was read: TGTGCCAGTAGTATGTCGGGGGTGGAGAACTATGGC.

Concerning this clone: The read terminates 3 residues ahead of where the CDR3 ends, so the germline J gene completes it. This chain joins TRBV5-1 and TRBJ1-2; D is undetermined. The ends were cut back, 0 bases at V and 0 bases at J, with 6 bases in the middle. The CDR3 length is 14 residues. Germline CDR1 and CDR2: SGHRS and YFSETQ. The CDR3 loop reads CASSLAGANYGYTF. The DNA read from the CDR3 is TGCGCCAGCAGCTTGGCCGGGGCTAACTATGGC.

Note on this clone: The CDR3 end falls 3 residues outside the read, so it is completed with the germline J gene. The chain employs TRBV5-4 and TRBJ1-1, with a tentative D call TRBD1 (6 bases). V was shortened by 3 bases and J by 7 bases, with 16 bases between the two germline ends. This CDR3 is 14 amino acids long. Germline lookup yields CDR1 SGHNT and CDR2 YYREEE (reference sequence). CDR3 residues: CASSSPVTDSEAFF. CDR3 DNA, as far as it was read: TGTGCCAGCAGCTCCCCCGTAACGGACAGTGAA.

Comment on this clone: The read ends 3 residues early relative to the CDR3; the germline J gene fills the gap. The chain combines TRBV20-1 with TRBJ2-5; 11 nucleotides align to TRBD2. The CDR3 extends over 19 amino acids. Germline CDR1 and CDR2: DFQATT and SNEGSKA (reference sequence). V was pared by 5 bases and J by 3 bases, with 20 bases of the junction left unmatched. The CDR3 DNA, read in part, is TGCAGTGCTTATCCTCCCCTGCTAGCGGGAGGACTGCTAGAAGAGACC. It is translated as CSAYPPLLAGGLLEET. The full CDR3 protein is CSAYPPLLAGGLLEETQYF.

For this clone: The read halts 3 residues ahead of the CDR3 end, with the missing end drawn from the germline J gene. The chain recombines TRBV4-1 with TRBJ2-5; 9 bases match TRBD2. CDR1 is MGHRA and CDR2 is YSYEKL in the germline V gene. V shed 0 bases, J shed 0 bases, and the junction held 5 bases outside the gene matches. The CDR3 is 17 amino acids. The CDR3 bases that were read are TGCGCCAGCAGCCAAGAAAAGCGGGGGGAACACCAAGAGACC. It is translated as CASSQEKRGEHQET. The whole CDR3 protein is CASSQEKRGEHQETQYF.

About this clone itself: The observed sequence ends 3 residues before the CDR3 terminus, with the missing tail filled in from the germline J gene. This chain uses TRBV19 with TRBJ1-3, with TRBD1 as a possible D gene (5 bases). V was shortened by 9 bases and J by 0 bases, with 15 bases between the two germline ends. This CDR3 is built from 15 residues. Germline V gene data show CDR1 as LNHDA and CDR2 as SQIVND (reference sequence). The CDR3 sequence is CASQGAWDSGNTIYF. CDR3 bases read: TGTGCCAGCCAAGGGGCTTGGGACTCTGGAAACACC.

Concerning this clone itself: Read coverage stops 3 residues before the CDR3 terminus; the germline J gene supplies the remainder. V and J are TRBV20-1 and TRBJ1-4, with 8 bases aligning to TRBD1. CDR3 size: 15 residues. Germline V gives CDR1 DFQATT, CDR2 SNEGSKA (reference sequence). With 5 bases clipped from V and 8 bases from J, the junction kept 13 bases outside the gene matches. The CDR3 loop is CSAARDRRFGEKLFF. Partial CDR3 DNA: TGCAGTGCTGCCCGGGACAGGCGATTCGGGGAAAAA.

Concerning this clone: The read ends 3 residues before the CDR3 terminus; that terminus is restored from the germline J gene. This chain joins TRBV19 and TRBJ1-6; D is perhaps TRBD1 (5 bases). Germline V CDR1 and CDR2: LNHDA, SQIVND (reference sequence). The CDR3 runs 13 residues. V was shortened by 5 bases and J by 8 bases, with 10 bases between the two germline ends. CDR3 amino acids: CASSHAGDSPLHF. CDR3 DNA, as far as it was read: TGTGCCAGTAGTCATGCGGGGGATTCACCC.

Points on this clone: Read data end 3 residues before the CDR3 end; the end is taken from the germline J gene. The chain carries TRBV30 and TRBJ2-1, with a tentative D call TRBD1 (5 bases). V lost 2 bases to trimming and J lost 3 bases, with 8 bases between them. Germline V gene data show CDR1 as GTSNPN and CDR2 as SVGIG (reference sequence). The CDR3 extends over 13 amino acids. CDR3 amino acids: CAWSITGYNEQFF. Incomplete CDR3 DNA: TGTGCCTGGAGTATAACAGGCTACAATGAG.

In the case of this clone: The read ends 3 residues before the CDR3 terminus; that terminus is restored from the germline J gene. V and J are TRBV20-1 and TRBJ2-4, with 8 bases identical to TRBD2. There are 15 residues in the CDR3. Germline trimming cut 6 bases from V and 0 bases from J; bases unmatched to any gene: 7. Germline V gene lookup returns CDR1 DFQATT and CDR2 SNEGSKA (reference sequence). The DNA read from the CDR3 is TGCAGTGCCGACTATAGCGGGGTAGCCAAAAACATT. Protein product: CSADYSGVAKNI. The CDR3 in full is CSADYSGVAKNIQYF.

As concerns this clone: The sequence runs out 3 residues before the end of the CDR3; the remainder is reconstructed from the germline J gene. The chain joins TRBV5-5 to TRBJ2-5; 7 bases map to TRBD2. Germline-derived CDR1 and CDR2 are SGHKS and YYEKEE (reference sequence). Trimming cost V 3 bases and J 3 bases; bases outside gene matches: 5. The CDR3 contains 14 residues. The DNA read from the CDR3 is TGTGCCAGCAGCTCAGGACTAGTTGAAGAGACC. Protein: CASSSGLVEET. The whole CDR3 protein reads CASSSGLVEETQYF. Together with reference TRBV5-5 and TRBJ2-5, the CDR3 gives the full variable domain: DAGVTQSPTHLIKTRGQQVTLRCSPISGHKSVSWYQQVLGQGPQFIFQYYEKEERGRGNFPDRFSARQFPNYSSELNVNALLLGDSALYLCASSSGLVEETQYFGPGTRLLVL.

As regards this clone: The read is 3 residues too short to cover the CDR3 end, so that end is filled in from the germline J gene. The rearrangement uses TRBV27 and TRBJ1-6, with 7 positions matching TRBD1. Germline CDR1 and CDR2: MNHEY and SMNVEV (reference sequence). The V gene end was trimmed by 4 bases and the J gene end by 6 bases; junction bases not matched to a gene: 3. The CDR3 consists of 14 residues. The CDR3 reads CASSSGTVNSPLHF. The sequenced part of the CDR3 DNA is TGTGCCAGCAGTTCGGGGACAGTTAATTCACCC.

With regard to this clone: The CDR3 extends 3 residues past the end of the read, so its final part is completed from the germline J gene. The rearrangement uses TRBV5-1 and TRBJ2-3; 14 bases match TRBD2. The CDR3 contains 17 residues. The ends lost 5 bases at V and 1 base at J; junction bases unmatched: 6. The V gene's germline CDR1 is SGHRS and CDR2 YFSETQ. The CDR3 protein is CASRGLAGVSGTDTQYF. The part of the CDR3 DNA that was read is TGCGCCAGCAGGGGACTAGCGGGAGTTTCAGGCACAGATACG.

In the case of this clone: At one end, the junction sequence differs from germline, possibly due to a read error. The CDR3 goes on 3 residues after the read ends, and that part is filled in from the germline J gene. The chain couples TRBV13 to TRBJ1-2; 9 nucleotides align to TRBD1. From germline, CDR1 is PRHDT and CDR2 FYEKMQ (reference sequence). The CDR3 spans 14 residues. CDR3 DNA, as far as it was read: TGTGCCAGCAGCATAGGGACAGGGAACTATGGC. It encodes CASSIGTGNYG. In full, the CDR3 reads CASSIGTGNYGYTF.

Concerning this clone itself: The read terminates 3 residues before the CDR3 end, so the remaining end is supplied by the germline J gene. This chain uses TRBV4-1 with TRBJ1-1, with TRBD1 matching 12 bases. The V gene's germline CDR1 is MGHRA and CDR2 YSYEKL. V lost 3 bases, J lost 0 bases, and 2 bases stayed unmatched. The CDR3 consists of 16 residues. The CDR3 DNA, read in part, is TGCGCCAGCAGCCACGGGACAGGGGGCTTGAACACTGAA. Its protein product is CASSHGTGGLNTE. The complete CDR3 protein is CASSHGTGGLNTEAFF.

As concerns this clone: The sequence runs out 3 residues before the end of the CDR3; the remainder is reconstructed from the germline J gene. V is TRBV5-1 and J is TRBJ2-3; 10 nucleotides line up with TRBD1. This CDR3 is built from 17 residues. Losses at the gene ends were 1 base for V and 0 bases for J; bases not matched to a gene: 5. The germline CDR1 and CDR2 sequences are SGHRS and YFSETQ. The CDR3 sequence is CASSLPRDRGSTDTQYF. CDR3 DNA, as far as it was read: TGCGCCAGCAGCTTGCCTCGGGACAGGGGTAGCACAGATACG.

As for this clone: Read coverage stops 3 residues before the CDR3 terminus; the germline J gene supplies the remainder. The rearrangement uses TRBV5-1 and TRBJ2-5; possibly TRBD1 for D (6 bases). The V end lost 1 base, the J end lost 4 bases, and 11 bases lay between the germline ends. Per germline, CDR1 SGHRS and CDR2 YFSETQ. There are 14 residues in the CDR3. CDR3 DNA, as far as it was read: TGCGCCAGCAGCTTGATGGACAGAGCAGAGACC. Protein product: CASSLMDRAET. The CDR3 in its entirety is CASSLMDRAETQYF.

Remarks on this clone: The read is 3 residues too short to cover the CDR3 end, so that end is filled in from the germline J gene. The V and J genes are TRBV18 and TRBJ1-4, with 7 bases lining up with TRBD1. V lost 6 bases and J lost 5; bases outside the gene matches: 6. The V gene's germline CDR1 is KGHSH and CDR2 LQKENI. This CDR3 region has 14 residues. The chain's CDR3 is CASSPRDRNEKLFF. CDR3 bases read: TGTGCCAGCTCGCCGCGGGACAGAAATGAAAAA.

Details on this clone: The read ends 3 residues early relative to the CDR3; the germline J gene fills the gap. The chain joins TRBV9 to TRBJ2-1; 12 bases map to TRBD2. The length of the CDR3 is 15 residues. Germline V CDR1 and CDR2: SGDLS, YYNGEE. The J segment lost 5 bases and the V segment lost 4 bases, leaving 4 bases of the junction unmatched. The part of the CDR3 DNA that was read is TGTGCCAGCAGCCCGACTAGCGGGGGAAACAATGAG. This encodes CASSPTSGGNNE. The whole CDR3 is CASSPTSGGNNEQFF.

As for this clone: The read ends 3 residues shy of where the CDR3 ends; the end is completed using the germline J gene. The chain uses TRBV7-2 and TRBJ2-7, with 7 bases fitting TRBD1. CDR1 SGHTA and CDR2 FQGNSA come from the germline V gene. This CDR3 is built from 13 residues. After removal of 4 bases from V and 6 bases from J, the junction contained 6 bases not matched to a gene. CDR3 amino acids: CASSSATGFEQYF. CDR3 DNA, as far as it was read: TGTGCCAGCAGCTCCGCGACAGGGTTCGAG.

Details on this clone: The observed sequence ends 3 residues before the CDR3 terminus, with the missing tail filled in from the germline J gene. The chain recombines TRBV7-9 with TRBJ2-3; 8 bases are a match to TRBD2. CDR3 length: 14 amino acids. J gave up 4 bases and V 1 base, and 1 base lay outside the gene matches. Germline V gene sequence: CDR1 SEHNR, CDR2 FQNEAQ (reference sequence). The covered CDR3 bases are TGTGCCAGCAGCTTAGACGGGGGGGCAGATACG. Its protein is CASSLDGGADT. The CDR3 reads in full as CASSLDGGADTQYF.

Of note for this clone: Read coverage stops 3 residues before the CDR3 terminus; the germline J gene supplies the remainder. The rearrangement uses TRBV5-1 and TRBJ2-5; 8 positions agree with TRBD1. The V gene's germline CDR1 is SGHRS and CDR2 YFSETQ. V shed 2 bases, J shed 5 bases, and the junction held 14 bases outside the gene matches. The CDR3 extends over 17 amino acids. CDR3 sequence reads: CASSLDGTGAVGETQYF. The CDR3 DNA, read in part, is TGCGCCAGCAGCTTAGACGGGACAGGTGCCGTTGGGGAGACC.

Concerning this clone: The read terminates 3 residues ahead of where the CDR3 ends, so the germline J gene completes it. The J gene is TRBJ2-2, the V gene TRBV29-1; D ambiguous. The CDR3 runs to 14 residues. V was clipped by 1 base and J by 5 bases, with 11 bases between them. Germline V gene lookup returns CDR1 SQVTM and CDR2 ANQGSEA. This CDR3 reads CSVEVGVGTGELFF. CDR3 DNA, as far as it was read: TGCAGCGTTGAAGTGGGTGTCGGGACCGGGGAG.

Details on this clone: The read stops 3 residues short of the end of the CDR3; the missing end is completed from the germline J gene. The chain couples TRBV13 to TRBJ2-7; a possible D gene is TRBD2 (6 bases). V dropped 4 bases and J dropped 2 bases, with 9 bases sitting between them. Germline V CDR1 and CDR2: PRHDT, FYEKMQ (reference sequence). CDR3 size: 13 residues. The sequenced CDR3 bases are TGTGCCAGCAGCTCGGACTACACCTACGAG. This sequence encodes CASSSDYTYE. The CDR3 as a whole reads CASSSDYTYEQYF. Looking up the rest from reference TRBV13 and TRBJ2-7 gives the full variable domain: AAGVIQSPRHLIKEKRETATLKCYPIPRHDTVYWYQQGPGQDPQFLISFYEKMQSDKGSIPDRFSAQQFSDYHSELNMSSLELGDSALYFCASSSDYTYEQYFGPGTRLTVT.

Of note for this clone: Coverage ceases 3 residues before the CDR3 finishes, and the germline J gene fills in the end. The chain couples TRBV7-2 to TRBJ2-7; the D is unclear. The CDR3 covers 13 residues. Germline CDR1 is SGHTA and CDR2 is FQGNSA. V shed 3 bases and J shed 0 bases, with 6 bases lying between them. CDR3: CASSFPSSYEQYF. Incomplete CDR3 DNA: TGTGCCAGCAGCTTTCCCAGCTCCTACGAG. The whole variable domain, remainder taken from reference TRBV7-2 and TRBJ2-7, is GAGVSQSPSNKVTEKGKDVELRCDPISGHTALYWYRQSLGQGLEFLIYFQGNSAPDKSGLPSDRFSAERTGGSVSTLTIQRTQQEDSAVYLCASSFPSSYEQYFGPGTRLTVT.

Details on this clone: Read data end 3 residues before the CDR3 end; the end is taken from the germline J gene. The chain employs TRBV7-6 and TRBJ2-3; a weak D match, TRBD1 (5 bases). CDR1 and CDR2 from the germline V gene are SGHVS and FNYEAQ. Deletions cut 2 bases from V and 6 bases from J, with 12 bases between. The CDR3 extends over 14 amino acids. CDR3 residues: CASSLFDSADTQYF. CDR3 DNA (partial): TGTGCCAGCAGCTTATTTGACAGCGCGGATACG.

For this clone: The CDR3 end falls 3 residues outside the read, so it is completed with the germline J gene. The chain couples TRBV2 to TRBJ1-6, with TRBD1 matching over 10 bases. The CDR3 contains 13 residues. The germline V gene encodes CDR1 SNHLY and CDR2 FYNNEI. The V gene end was trimmed by 6 bases and the J gene end by 8 bases; junction bases not matched to a gene: 1. CDR3: CASRGQGHSPLHF. The CDR3 bases that were read are TGTGCCAGCAGGGGACAGGGGCATTCACCC.

The CDR3 bases that were read are TGTGCCAGCAGTGGAGGGGGACGGTCCTACGAG. It specifies CASSGGGRSYE. The full CDR3 protein is CASSGGGRSYEQYF. The V gene is TRBV6-1, the J gene TRBJ2-7; D is perhaps TRBD1 (6 bases). The read halts 3 residues ahead of the CDR3 end, with the missing end drawn from the germline J gene. Looked up from germline, CDR1 is MNHNS and CDR2 is SASEGT. CDR3 length: 14 amino acids. V dropped 4 bases and J dropped 1 base, with 11 bases sitting between them.

On this clone itself: The read stops 3 residues short of the end of the CDR3; the missing end is completed from the germline J gene. V and J are TRBV4-1 and TRBJ1-1; D is unresolved. V was clipped by 1 base and J by 5 bases, with 8 bases between them. In germline, CDR1 is MGHRA, CDR2 YSYEKL. This CDR3 region has 13 residues. Partial CDR3 DNA: TGCGCCAGCAGCCAAGTGGTGCGGACTGAA. It translates to CASSQVVRTE. The whole CDR3 region reads CASSQVVRTEAFF.

In regard to this clone: The read ends 3 residues early relative to the CDR3; the germline J gene fills the gap. The chain recombines TRBV29-1 with TRBJ1-5; 8 bases agree with TRBD1. The V gene's germline CDR1 is SQVTM and CDR2 ANQGSEA. V was clipped by 4 bases and J by 9 bases; unmatched bases: 11. CDR3 length: 14 amino acids. The CDR3 DNA, read in part, is TGCAGCGTTGCCCAGGGGGCCCCAGGATGGCCC. The encoded protein is CSVAQGAPGWP. The CDR3 in full is CSVAQGAPGWPQHF.